The clone carrying this TCR beta chain was detected only once. What it binds is unknown. TCRdb recomputed calls from the 5' RACE reads with MiXCR, one row per CDR3 protein. This table has about 250,000 distinct CDR3 sequences, about a sixth appearing once. These data originate in a study of CD8 T cells in ankylosing spondylitis. V dropped 8 bases and J dropped 3; count of bases not matched to a gene: 9. The CDR3 has 14 residues. The germline CDR1 and CDR2 sequences are MNHNS and SASEGT. General observations from the study: Significant enrichment of disease-linked clones was reported in matched ankylosing spondylitis synovial fluid.

The source is a male donor with ankylosing spondylitis or in good health (not recorded which). The chain couples TRBV6-1 to TRBJ1-1; 7 nucleotides agree with TRBD1. Sequencing input: blood, either unsorted or a sorted T cell fraction (not recorded which). The CDR3 DNA reads as TGTGCCAGCTCTCTCCGGGACAGTTACACTGAAGCTTTCTTT. Translating gives CASSLRDSYTEAFF.